The clone carrying this T cell receptor beta chain occurred once. Its antigen is unidentified. The data are from a study of T cells in Graves' hyperthyroidism and ophthalmopathy. Whole-study findings and limits: The majority of expanded thyroid clonotypes above 0.001 also appeared in blood. From stable hyperthyroidism, ophthalmopathy was separated by a 13 V-J model.

Exclusion followed for patients with uncontrolled infection, other autoimmune disease, pregnancy or lactation. Diagnoses used clinical symptoms, serum thyroxine and TRAb, thyroid ultrasound and orbital computed tomography. This CDR3 contains 15 residues. The J segment lost 2 bases and the V segment lost 10 bases, leaving 10 bases of the junction unmatched. Looked up from germline, CDR1 is SNHLY and CDR2 is FYNNEI. TCR beta CDR3 regions were amplified from RNA. First-round RT-PCR of the TCR CDR3 relied on the HTBI primer set. One entry per CDR3 protein results from TCRdb running MiXCR on the multiplex PCR reads. Among about 570,000 distinct CDR3 sequences listed, 13% to 15% were seen once.

Sample: blood. This chain uses TRBV2 with TRBJ2-5, with 10 bases aligning to TRBD1. This TCR derives from a woman in her thirties or forties with Graves' hyperthyroidism. The CDR3 nucleotides are TGTGCCACCAGAAGGGACAGGGGAACACAAGAGACCCAGTACTTC. The encoded protein is CATRRDRGTQETQYF.